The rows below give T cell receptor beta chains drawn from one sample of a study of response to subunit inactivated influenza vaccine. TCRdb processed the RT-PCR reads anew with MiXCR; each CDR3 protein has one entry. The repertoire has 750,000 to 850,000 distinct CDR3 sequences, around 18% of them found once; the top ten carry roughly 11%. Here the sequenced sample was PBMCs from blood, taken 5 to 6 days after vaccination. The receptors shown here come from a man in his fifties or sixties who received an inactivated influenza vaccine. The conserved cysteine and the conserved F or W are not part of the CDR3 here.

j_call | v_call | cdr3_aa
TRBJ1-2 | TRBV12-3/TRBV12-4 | ASSLRRSVGYT
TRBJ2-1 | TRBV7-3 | ASSQTSGHSDEQF
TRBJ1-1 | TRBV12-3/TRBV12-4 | ASSGQMNTEAF
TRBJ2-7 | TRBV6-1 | ASSPLGMLYEQY
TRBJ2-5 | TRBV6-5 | ASSSRGFQETQY
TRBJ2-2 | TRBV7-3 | ASSSTGVAGELF
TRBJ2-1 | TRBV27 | ASSPIPPMGTQF
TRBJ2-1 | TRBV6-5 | ASSYSRLASYNEQF
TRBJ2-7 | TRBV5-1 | ASSKGPLAYEQY
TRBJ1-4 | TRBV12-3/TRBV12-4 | ASSPPQDRGNEKLF
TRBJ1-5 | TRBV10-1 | ASSDQIGEPQH
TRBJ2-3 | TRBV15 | ATSRTLGSTDTQY
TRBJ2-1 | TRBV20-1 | SASGRGLDSYNEQF
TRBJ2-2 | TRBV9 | ASSTRTESNTGELF
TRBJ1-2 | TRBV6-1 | ASIPSSPRDNYGYT
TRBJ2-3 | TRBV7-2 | ASRYTGGTQY
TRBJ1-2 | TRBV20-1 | IIRDRGLGYT
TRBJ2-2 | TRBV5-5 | ASSLRRLQHNTGELF
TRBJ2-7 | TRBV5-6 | ASSLARAGESYEQY
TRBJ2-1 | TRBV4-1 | ASSQEEDLSPF
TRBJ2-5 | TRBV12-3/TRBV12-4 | ASSFTGTGQETQY
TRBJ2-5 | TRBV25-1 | ASTSWASGKETQY
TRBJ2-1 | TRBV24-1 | ATSDPGLAGVNEQF
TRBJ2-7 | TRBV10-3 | AISGTSGSLHEQY
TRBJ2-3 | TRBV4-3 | ASSQQGRESDTQY
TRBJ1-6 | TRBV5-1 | ASSLSGDNSPLH
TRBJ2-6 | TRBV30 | AWSDRPSSGANVLT
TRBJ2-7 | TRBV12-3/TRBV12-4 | ASSVAGNGEQY
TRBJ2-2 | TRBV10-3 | AITSAGELF
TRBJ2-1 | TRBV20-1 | SARMTSGGNEQF
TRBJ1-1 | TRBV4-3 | ASSQDGHDRGWNTEAF
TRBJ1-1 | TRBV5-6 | ASSLRGVVEAF
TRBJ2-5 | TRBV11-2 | ASSPQGLETQY
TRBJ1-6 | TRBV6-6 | ASSYVALNSPLH
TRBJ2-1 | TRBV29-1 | SATGGLAGGGNEQF
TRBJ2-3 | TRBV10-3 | ATAGGSPSTDTQY
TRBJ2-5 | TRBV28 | ASTTPLLAGKQETQY
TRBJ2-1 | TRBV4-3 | ASSQSPGDYRYNEQF
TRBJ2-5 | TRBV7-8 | ASSLAGTSTQETQY
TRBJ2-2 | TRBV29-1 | SVAGQGRTGELF
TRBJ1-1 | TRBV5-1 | ASSRGLTEMNTEAF
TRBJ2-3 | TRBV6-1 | ASRAGAADTQY
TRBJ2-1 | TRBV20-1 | SVPYREGYNEQF
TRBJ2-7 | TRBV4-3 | ASSHGLAVNYEQY
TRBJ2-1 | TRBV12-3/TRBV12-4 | ASRSGGGYNEQF
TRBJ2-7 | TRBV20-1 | SARDRTYEQY
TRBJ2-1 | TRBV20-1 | SARSDRTPYNEQF
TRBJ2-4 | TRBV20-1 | SARREAKNIQY
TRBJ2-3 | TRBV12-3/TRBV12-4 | ASSPPSGQVGDTQY
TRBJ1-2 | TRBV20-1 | SATGAVGGYT
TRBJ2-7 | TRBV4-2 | ASSLGTANEQY
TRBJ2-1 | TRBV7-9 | ASSFLTSGGAGEQF
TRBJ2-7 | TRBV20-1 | SARDGSSYEQY
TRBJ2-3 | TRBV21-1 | ASSKGVQAAARDTQY